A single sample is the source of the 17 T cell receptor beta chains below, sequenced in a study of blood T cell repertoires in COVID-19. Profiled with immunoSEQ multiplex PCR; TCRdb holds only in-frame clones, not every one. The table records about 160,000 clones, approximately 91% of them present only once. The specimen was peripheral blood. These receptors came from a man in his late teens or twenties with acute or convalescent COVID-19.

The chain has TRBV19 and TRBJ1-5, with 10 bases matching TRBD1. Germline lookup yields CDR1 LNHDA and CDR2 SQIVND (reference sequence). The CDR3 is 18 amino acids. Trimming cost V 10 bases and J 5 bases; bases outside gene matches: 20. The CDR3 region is CATSYVGTGAVGDQPQHF. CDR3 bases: TGTGCCACCTCATATGTAGGGACAGGGGCTGTCGGCGATCAGCCCCAGCATTTT.

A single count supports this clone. The CDR3 region has the DNA TGTGCCAGCAGCCCCGATGGGGACACCCTTTATAATTCACCCCTCCACTTT. Translated: CASSPDGDTLYNSPLHF. The rearrangement uses TRBV27 and TRBJ1-6, with D possibly matching TRBD1 (6 bases). Germline V gives CDR1 MNHEY, CDR2 SMNVEV (reference sequence). The CDR3 loop spans 17 amino acids. Trimming removed 6 bases at V and 4 bases at J, with 19 bases between.

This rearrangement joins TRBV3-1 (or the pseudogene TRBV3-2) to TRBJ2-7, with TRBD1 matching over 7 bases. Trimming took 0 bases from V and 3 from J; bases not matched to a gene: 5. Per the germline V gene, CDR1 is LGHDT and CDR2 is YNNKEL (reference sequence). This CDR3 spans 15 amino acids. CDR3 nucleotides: TGTGCCAGCAGCCAAGACCTAGGACAGGTCTACGAGCAGTACTTC. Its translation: CASSQDLGQVYEQYF.

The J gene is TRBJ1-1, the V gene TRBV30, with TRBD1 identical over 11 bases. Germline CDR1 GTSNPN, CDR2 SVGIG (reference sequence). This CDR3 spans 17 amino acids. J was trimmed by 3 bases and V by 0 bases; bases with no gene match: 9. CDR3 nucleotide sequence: TGTGCCTGGAGTGTACTGAGGACAGGGGGCACGGACACTGAAGCTTTCTTT. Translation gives CAWSVLRTGGTDTEAFF. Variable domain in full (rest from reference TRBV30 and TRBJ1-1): SQTIHQWPATLVQPVGSPLSLECTVEGTSNPNLYWYRQAAGRGLQLLFYSVGIGQISSEVPQNLSASRPQDRQFILSSKKLLLSDSGFYLCAWSVLRTGGTDTEAFFGQGTRLTVV.

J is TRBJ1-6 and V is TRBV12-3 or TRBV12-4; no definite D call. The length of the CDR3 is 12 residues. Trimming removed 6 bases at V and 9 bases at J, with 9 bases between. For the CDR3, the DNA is TGTGCCAGCAGGCCGGGTGGTTCACCCCTCCACTTT. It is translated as CASRPGGSPLHF.

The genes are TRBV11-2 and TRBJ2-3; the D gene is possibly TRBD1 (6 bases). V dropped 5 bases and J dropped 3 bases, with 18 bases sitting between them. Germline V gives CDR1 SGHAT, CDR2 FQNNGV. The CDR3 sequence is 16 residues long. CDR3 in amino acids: CASSPGTFFLTDTQYF. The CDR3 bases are TGTGCCAGCAGCCCAGGGACATTCTTCCTTACAGATACGCAGTATTTT.

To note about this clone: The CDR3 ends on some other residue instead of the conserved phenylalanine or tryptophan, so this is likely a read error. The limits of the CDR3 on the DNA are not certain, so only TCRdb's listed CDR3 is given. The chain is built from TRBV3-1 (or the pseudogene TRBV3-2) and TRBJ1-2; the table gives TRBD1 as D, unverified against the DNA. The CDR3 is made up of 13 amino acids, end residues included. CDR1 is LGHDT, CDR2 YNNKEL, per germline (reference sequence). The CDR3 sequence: CASSQAQTGLILL.

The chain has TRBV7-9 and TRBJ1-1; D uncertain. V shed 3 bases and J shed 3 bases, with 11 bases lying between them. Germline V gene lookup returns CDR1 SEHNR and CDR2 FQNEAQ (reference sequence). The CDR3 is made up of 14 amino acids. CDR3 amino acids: CASSFEQFYTEAFF. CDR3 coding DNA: TGTGCCAGCAGCTTCGAACAGTTCTACACTGAAGCTTTCTTT.

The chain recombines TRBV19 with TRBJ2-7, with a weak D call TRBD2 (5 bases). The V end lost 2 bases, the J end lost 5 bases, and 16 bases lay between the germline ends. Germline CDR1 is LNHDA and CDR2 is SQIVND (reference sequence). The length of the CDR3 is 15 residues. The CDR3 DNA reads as TGTGCCAGTAGTATAATTGCGGGCGCAGGCAACGAGCAGTACTTC. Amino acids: CASSIIAGAGNEQYF.

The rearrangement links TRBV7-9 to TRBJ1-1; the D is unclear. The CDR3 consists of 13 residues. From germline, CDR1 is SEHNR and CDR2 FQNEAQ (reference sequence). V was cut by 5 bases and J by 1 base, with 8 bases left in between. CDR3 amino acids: CASSVQENTEAFF. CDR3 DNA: TGTGCCAGCAGCGTCCAGGAGAACACTGAAGCTTTCTTT.

Here the CDR3 reads CASSPTAGNTEAFF. CDR3 in DNA: TGTGCCAGCAGCCCCACTGCAGGAAACACTGAAGCTTTCTTT. The rearrangement joins TRBV7-9 to TRBJ1-1; D is ambiguous. Germline-derived CDR1 and CDR2 are SEHNR and FQNEAQ (reference sequence). V was shortened by 5 bases and J by 2 bases, with 12 bases between the two germline ends. The CDR3 runs to 14 residues.

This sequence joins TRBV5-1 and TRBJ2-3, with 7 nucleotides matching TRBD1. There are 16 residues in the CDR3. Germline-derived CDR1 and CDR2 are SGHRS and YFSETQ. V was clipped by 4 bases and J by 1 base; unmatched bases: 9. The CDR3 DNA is TGCGCCAGCAGCCCTGGCGGGCAGGGGGGCACAGATACGCAGTATTTT. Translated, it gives CASSPGGQGGTDTQYF.

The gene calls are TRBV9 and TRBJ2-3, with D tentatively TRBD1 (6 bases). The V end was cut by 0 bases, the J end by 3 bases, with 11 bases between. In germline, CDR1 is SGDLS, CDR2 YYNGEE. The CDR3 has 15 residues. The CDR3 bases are TGTGCCAGCAGCGTAGTCCTAGGGGGAACAGATACGCAGTATTTT. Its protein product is CASSVVLGGTDTQYF. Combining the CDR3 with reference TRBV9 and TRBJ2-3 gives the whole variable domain DSGVTQTPKHLITATGQRVTLRCSPRSGDLSVYWYQQSLDQGLQFLIQYYNGEERAKGNILERFSAQQFPDLHSELNLSSLELGDSALYFCASSVVLGGTDTQYFGPGTRLTVL.

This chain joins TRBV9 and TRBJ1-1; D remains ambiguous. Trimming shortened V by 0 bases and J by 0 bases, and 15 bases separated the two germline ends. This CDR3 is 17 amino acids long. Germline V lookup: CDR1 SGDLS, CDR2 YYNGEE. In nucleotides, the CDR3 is TGTGCCAGCAGCGTAGGAGGCGGAGGATCCATGAACACTGAAGCTTTCTTT. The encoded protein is CASSVGGGGSMNTEAFF.

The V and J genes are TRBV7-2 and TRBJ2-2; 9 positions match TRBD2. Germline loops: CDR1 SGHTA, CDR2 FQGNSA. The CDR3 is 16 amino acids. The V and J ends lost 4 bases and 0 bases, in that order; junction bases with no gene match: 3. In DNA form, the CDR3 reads TGTGCCAGCAGCTCTAGCGGGGAAGCGAACACCGGGGAGCTGTTTTTT. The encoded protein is CASSSSGEANTGELFF.

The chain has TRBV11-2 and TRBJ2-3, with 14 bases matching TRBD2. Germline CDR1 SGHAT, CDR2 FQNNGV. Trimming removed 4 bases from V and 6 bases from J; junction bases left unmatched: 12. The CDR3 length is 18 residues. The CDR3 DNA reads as TGTGCCAGCAGCTCGGGACTAGCGGGAGTCGTTTATAGCGATACGCAGTATTTT. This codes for CASSSGLAGVVYSDTQYF. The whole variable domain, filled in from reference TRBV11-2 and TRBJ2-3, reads EAGVAQSPRYKIIEKRQSVAFWCNPISGHATLYWYQQILGQGPKLLIQFQNNGVVDDSQLPKDRFSAERLKGVDSTLKIQPAKLEDSAVYLCASSSGLAGVVYSDTQYFGPGTRLTVL.

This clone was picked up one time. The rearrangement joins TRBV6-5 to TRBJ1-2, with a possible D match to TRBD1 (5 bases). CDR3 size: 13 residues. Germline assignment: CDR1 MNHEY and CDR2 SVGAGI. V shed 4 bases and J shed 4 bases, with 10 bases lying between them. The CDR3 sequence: CASSFTGVYGYTF. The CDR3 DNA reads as TGTGCCAGCAGTTTTACAGGTGTCTATGGCTACACCTTC.